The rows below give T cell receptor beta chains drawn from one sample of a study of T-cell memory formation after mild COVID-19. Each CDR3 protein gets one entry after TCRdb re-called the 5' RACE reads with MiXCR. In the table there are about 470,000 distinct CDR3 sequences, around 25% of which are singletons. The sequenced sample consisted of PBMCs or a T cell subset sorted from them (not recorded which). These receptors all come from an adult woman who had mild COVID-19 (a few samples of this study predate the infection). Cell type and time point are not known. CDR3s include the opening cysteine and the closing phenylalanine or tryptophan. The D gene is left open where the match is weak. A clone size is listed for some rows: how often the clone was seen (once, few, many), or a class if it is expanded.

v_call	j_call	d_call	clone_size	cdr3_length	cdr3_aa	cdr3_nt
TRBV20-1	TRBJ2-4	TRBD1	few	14	CSAKTGTAKNIQYF	TGCAGTGCTAAGACAGGGACGGCCAAAAACATTCAGTACTTC
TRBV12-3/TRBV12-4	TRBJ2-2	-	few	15	CASSLSQRGTGELFF	TGTGCCAGCAGTTTAAGTCAGCGAGGGACCGGGGAGCTGTTTTTT
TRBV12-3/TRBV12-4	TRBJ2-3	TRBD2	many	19	CASSSPTSGSWRRTDTQYF	TGTGCCAGCAGTTCACCGACTAGCGGGAGTTGGAGACGCACAGATACGCAGTATTTT
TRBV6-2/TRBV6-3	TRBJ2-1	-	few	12	CASSYGGQEQFF	TGTGCCAGCAGTTACGGAGGGCAAGAGCAGTTCTTC
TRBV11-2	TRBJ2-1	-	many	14	CASSFTRGINEQFF	TGTGCCAGCAGCTTTACCAGGGGTATCAATGAGCAGTTCTTC
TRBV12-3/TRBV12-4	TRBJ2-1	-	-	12	CASVLKGQEQFF	TGTGCCAGCGTGCTTAAGGGACAAGAACAGTTCTTC
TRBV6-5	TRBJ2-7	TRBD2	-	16	CASSYTLLRGAYEQYF	TGTGCCAGCAGTTACACGCTCTTGCGGGGGGCCTACGAGCAGTACTTC
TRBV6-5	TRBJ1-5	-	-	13	CASSFRENQPQHF	TGTGCCAGCAGCTTCAGGGAGAATCAGCCCCAGCATTTT
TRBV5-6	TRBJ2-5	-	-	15	CASSLVPSAKETQYF	TGTGCCAGCAGCTTGGTTCCTAGCGCGAAAGAGACCCAGTACTTC
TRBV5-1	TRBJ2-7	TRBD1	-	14	CASSLGTGFHEQYF	TGCGCCAGCAGCTTGGGGACAGGCTTCCACGAGCAGTACTTC
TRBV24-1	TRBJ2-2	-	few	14	CAAGQSVSAGELFF	TGTGCCGCGGGCCAGTCGGTTAGCGCCGGGGAGCTGTTTTTT
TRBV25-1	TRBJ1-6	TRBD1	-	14	CASRATGGGSPLHF	TGTGCCAGCAGGGCTACAGGGGGCGGTTCACCCCTCCACTTT
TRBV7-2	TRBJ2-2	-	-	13	CASKRGTHGELFF	TGTGCCAGCAAGCGCGGGACACACGGGGAGCTGTTTTTT
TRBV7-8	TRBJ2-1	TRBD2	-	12	CASSPSGDEQFF	TGTGCCAGCAGCCCTAGCGGCGATGAGCAGTTCTTC
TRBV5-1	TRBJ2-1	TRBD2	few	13	CASSSLSGGEQFF	TGCGCCAGCAGCTCACTATCGGGGGGGGAGCAGTTCTTC
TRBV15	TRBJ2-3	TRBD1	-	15	CATSREQGLPHTQYF	TGTGCCACCAGCAGAGAACAGGGGCTTCCCCATACGCAGTATTTT
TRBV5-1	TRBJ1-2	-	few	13	CASRGDSTRGYTF	TGCGCCAGCCGGGGGGACTCCACAAGAGGCTACACCTTC
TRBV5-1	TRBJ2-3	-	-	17	CASSLELASVVTDTQYF	TGCGCCAGCAGCTTGGAGCTAGCCAGCGTAGTCACAGATACGCAGTATTTT
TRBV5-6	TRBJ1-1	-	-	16	CASSLAVGRLNTEAFF	TGTGCCAGCAGCTTGGCAGTTGGCAGATTGAACACTGAAGCTTTCTTT
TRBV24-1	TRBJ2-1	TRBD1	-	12	CATQGTGDEQFF	TGTGCCACCCAGGGGACAGGGGACGAGCAGTTCTTC
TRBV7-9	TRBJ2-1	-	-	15	CASSLVVGIYNEQFF	TGTGCCAGCAGCTTAGTAGTGGGGATCTACAATGAGCAGTTCTTC
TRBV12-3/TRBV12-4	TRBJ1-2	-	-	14	CASSPGGGPEGYTF	TGTGCCAGCAGCCCCGGGGGGGGCCCGGAAGGCTACACCTTC
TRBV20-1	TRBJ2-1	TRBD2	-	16	CSARVRLAGGYNEQFF	TGCAGTGCTAGAGTCCGACTAGCGGGGGGGTACAATGAGCAGTTCTTC
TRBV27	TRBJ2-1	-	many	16	CASSFRPPSSYNEQFF	TGTGCCAGCAGTTTCCGCCCTCCGAGCTCCTACAATGAGCAGTTCTTC
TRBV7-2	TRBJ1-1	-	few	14	CASSWKQGFGEAFF	TGTGCCAGCAGTTGGAAGCAGGGGTTTGGTGAAGCTTTCTTT
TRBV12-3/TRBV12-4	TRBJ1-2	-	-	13	CASSSSVLWGYTF	TGTGCCAGCAGTTCCTCCGTCCTTTGGGGCTACACCTTC
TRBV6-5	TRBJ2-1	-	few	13	CASSYTIGTQQFF	TGTGCCAGCAGTTACACAATCGGGACGCAGCAGTTCTTC
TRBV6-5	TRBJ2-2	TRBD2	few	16	CASSYTRTSGGAELFF	TGTGCCAGCAGTTACACAAGGACTAGCGGGGGGGCGGAGCTGTTTTTT
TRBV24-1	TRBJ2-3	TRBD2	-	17	CATSDFSAGAGTDTQYF	TGTGCCACCAGTGATTTCTCAGCGGGAGCAGGCACAGATACGCAGTATTTT
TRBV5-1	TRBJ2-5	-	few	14	CASSSDSPQETQYF	TGCGCCAGCAGCTCCGACAGTCCCCAAGAGACCCAGTACTTC
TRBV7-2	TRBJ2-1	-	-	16	CASSPMLGWSYNEQFF	TGTGCCAGCAGCCCCATGCTGGGGTGGTCCTACAATGAGCAGTTCTTC
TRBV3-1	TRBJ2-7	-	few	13	CASSHVNSYEQYF	TGTGCCAGCAGCCATGTGAACTCCTACGAGCAGTACTTC
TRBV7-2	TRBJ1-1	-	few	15	CASSLPGRLNTEAFF	TGTGCCAGCAGCTTACCGGGACGGCTGAACACTGAAGCTTTCTTT
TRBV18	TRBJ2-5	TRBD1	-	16	CASSPPGTGRGETQYF	TGTGCCAGCTCACCACCGGGGACAGGGCGAGGAGAGACCCAGTACTTC
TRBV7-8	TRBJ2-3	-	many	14	CASSLVAGTDTQYF	TGTGCCAGCAGCTTAGTTGCAGGCACAGATACGCAGTATTTT
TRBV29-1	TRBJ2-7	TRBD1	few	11	CSVEFSGQGFF	TGCAGCGTTGAGTTCTCGGGACAGGGCTTTTTC
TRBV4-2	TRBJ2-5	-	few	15	CASSQVPDAGETQYF	TGTGCCAGCAGCCAAGTTCCTGACGCCGGGGAGACCCAGTACTTC
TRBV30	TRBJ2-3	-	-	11	CAWSVGGAQYF	TGTGCCTGGAGTGTCGGGGGAGCGCAGTATTTT
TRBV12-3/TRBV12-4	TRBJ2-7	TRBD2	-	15	CASSFTLAAHGEQYF	TGTGCCAGCAGTTTCACACTAGCGGCCCACGGGGAGCAGTACTTC
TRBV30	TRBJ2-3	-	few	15	CAWSVTAQNTDTQYF	TGTGCCTGGAGTGTAACCGCGCAGAACACAGATACGCAGTATTTT
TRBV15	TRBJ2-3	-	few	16	CATSRALGVSTDTQYF	TGTGCCACCAGCAGAGCCCTCGGAGTTAGCACAGATACGCAGTATTTT
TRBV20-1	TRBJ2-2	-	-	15	CSAPFGAQNTGELFF	TGCAGTGCTCCTTTCGGGGCTCAGAACACCGGGGAGCTGTTTTTT
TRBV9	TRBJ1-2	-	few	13	CASSAGFQGSYTF	TGTGCCAGCAGCGCCGGTTTTCAGGGGAGCTACACCTTC
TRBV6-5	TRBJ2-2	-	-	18	CASSTRTDYHPSGGELFF	TGTGCCAGCTCGACCCGGACAGATTACCACCCATCTGGCGGGGAGCTGTTTTTT
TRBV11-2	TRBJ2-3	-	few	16	CASSLAGAVFGDTQYF	TGTGCCAGCAGCTTAGCTGGGGCGGTCTTCGGAGATACGCAGTATTTT